The clone carrying this T cell receptor beta chain was picked up a small number of times. TCRdb re-called the 5' RACE reads through MiXCR, storing one row per CDR3 protein. The sample contains under 900,000 distinct CDR3 sequences, about 20% of which appear only once. This record belongs to a study of identical twins. Germline V lookup: CDR1 MNHEY, CDR2 SVGAGI. This CDR3 contains 17 residues. V shed 0 bases and J shed 0 bases, with 9 bases lying between them. The same sample was also studied in work on T cells expressing NK-cell markers.

The sequence was collected from a woman aged 18-30 years in good health. This sequence joins TRBV6-5 and TRBJ1-6; no clear D. The material sequenced was PBMCs. CDR3 sequence: CASSYSLGSSYNSPLHF. The CDR3 DNA sequence: TGTGCCAGCAGTTACTCGCTCGGGAGCTCCTATAATTCACCCCTCCACTTT.